This is a list of T cell receptor beta chains from one sample in a study of cytomegalovirus exposure and HLA in healthy donors. TCRdb's copy holds only in-frame clones and misses some; the assay was immunoSEQ multiplex PCR. The sample shows around 120,000 clones, roughly 9% of them seen only once. The sequenced material came from PBMCs. All receptors derive from a man aged 30 to 39 in good health and CMV-seronegative. The CDR3 runs from the conserved cysteine through the conserved F or W. D genes are given only for firm matches. Rows may omit the clone size; those that give it use once, few, many or a size class.

v_gene	j_gene	d_gene	len	abundance	CDR3aa	CDR3nt
TRBV27	TRBJ2-2	TRBD2	18	few	CASSSASSGRAGAGELFF	TGTGCCAGCAGTTCCGCCTCTAGCGGGAGGGCCGGCGCCGGGGAGCTGTTTTTT
TRBV7-9	TRBJ1-5	TRBD1	16	.	CASSRRDRGPDQPQHF	TGTGCCAGCAGCCGCCGGGACAGGGGACCCGATCAGCCCCAGCATTTT
TRBV5-6	TRBJ1-5	.	14	.	CASSSSERDQPQHF	TGTGCCAGCAGCTCTAGCGAAAGGGATCAGCCCCAGCATTTT
TRBV19	TRBJ1-5	TRBD1	15	.	CASSITGVYNQPQHF	TGTGCCAGTAGTATCACAGGGGTTTACAATCAGCCCCAGCATTTT
TRBV5-1	TRBJ2-7	.	15	.	CASSLGQQVFHEQYF	TGCGCCAGCAGCTTGGGACAGCAGGTTTTCCACGAGCAGTACTTC
TRBV27	TRBJ2-7	TRBD1	15	few	CASSGTGTANYEQYF	TGTGCCAGCAGTGGGACCGGGACAGCAAACTACGAGCAGTACTTC
TRBV7-6	TRBJ1-1	TRBD1	17	.	CASSEGKGASPNTEAFF	TGTGCCAGCAGCGAGGGCAAGGGGGCCTCACCGAACACTGAAGCTTTCTTT
TRBV19	TRBJ1-4	.	14	few	CASHSSQGQEKLFF	TGTGCCAGTCACAGCAGCCAGGGTCAGGAAAAACTGTTTTTT
TRBV10-2	TRBJ1-5	.	15	few	CATRPGLNPNQPQHF	TGCGCCACCCGGCCGGGACTTAACCCCAATCAGCCCCAGCATTTT
TRBV5-1	TRBJ2-5	TRBD2	17	few	CASSLGLAGGVQETQYF	TGCGCCAGCAGCTTGGGGCTAGCGGGGGGTGTGCAAGAGACCCAGTACTTC
TRBV9	TRBJ2-7	.	14	.	CASSGRAGLAEQYF	TGTGCCAGCAGCGGGAGGGCGGGTCTGGCCGAGCAGTACTTC
TRBV27	TRBJ2-2	.	14	.	CASSLAKNTGELFF	TGTGCCAGCAGTCTAGCCAAGAACACCGGGGAGCTGTTTTTT
TRBV7-9	TRBJ2-2	TRBD1	16	.	CASSGGQGAPTGELFF	TGTGCCAGCAGCGGAGGACAGGGGGCGCCCACCGGGGAGCTGTTTTTT
TRBV4-1	TRBJ2-5	.	16	.	CASSILRRGGRETQYF	TGCGCCAGCAGTATCCTCCGAAGGGGCGGTCGAGAGACCCAGTACTTC
TRBV20-1	TRBJ2-7	TRBD1	11	.	CSGGQGGEQYF	TGCAGTGGGGGACAGGGTGGCGAGCAGTACTTC
TRBV11-3	TRBJ2-1	TRBD2	18	few	CASSLERGGTSGNYEQFF	TGTGCCAGCAGCTTAGAGAGGGGAGGGACTAGCGGGAATTATGAGCAGTTCTTC
TRBV10-2	TRBJ2-5	TRBD1	16	few	CASAPGQGALRETQYF	TGCGCCAGCGCCCCGGGACAGGGGGCGCTGAGAGAGACCCAGTACTTC
TRBV13	TRBJ1-2	TRBD1	14	.	CASSLDRGRYGYTF	TGTGCCAGCAGCCTCGACAGGGGGCGCTATGGCTACACCTTC
TRBV11-2	TRBJ1-6	TRBD1	17	few	CASSLAPLTGWNSPLHF	TGTGCCAGCAGCTTAGCCCCCCTGACAGGGTGGAATTCACCCCTCCACTTT
TRBV7-2	TRBJ1-3	TRBD1	14	.	CASRWTGAGNTIYF	TGTGCCAGCCGATGGACAGGGGCTGGAAACACCATATATTTT
TRBV30	TRBJ2-1	TRBD2	15	.	CAWRVGGMGFGEQFF	TGTGCCTGGAGGGTGGGGGGGATGGGGTTCGGTGAGCAGTTCTTC
TRBV2	TRBJ2-3	TRBD1	16	.	CASSLQGAKSTDTQYF	TGTGCCAGCAGTTTACAGGGGGCAAAATCCACAGATACGCAGTATTTT
TRBV28	TRBJ2-7	.	14	.	CASNLSGRPYEQYF	TGTGCCAGCAATCTCTCGGGGAGACCCTACGAGCAGTACTTC
TRBV19	TRBJ1-1	TRBD1	17	few	CASSIRVTTGANTEAFF	TGTGCCAGTAGTATAAGGGTCACCACAGGGGCGAACACTGAAGCTTTCTTT
TRBV7-6	TRBJ2-1	.	16	few	CASSPQGGLGGGEQFF	TGTGCCAGCAGCCCCCAGGGGGGACTAGGAGGAGGTGAGCAGTTCTTC
TRBV6-5	TRBJ1-5	TRBD1	14	few	CASSRRQGNKPQHF	TGTGCCAGCAGCCGTCGACAGGGGAATAAGCCCCAGCATTTT
TRBV7-6	TRBJ1-2	.	15	.	CASSLGQGSYYGYTF	TGTGCCAGCAGCTTAGGGCAGGGAAGTTACTATGGCTACACCTTC
TRBV9	TRBJ2-3	TRBD1	15	.	CASSVGTGGTDTQYF	TGTGCCAGCAGCGTAGGGACAGGGGGCACAGATACGCAGTATTTT